These 4 T cell receptor beta chains were all obtained from the same sample, sequenced in a study of T cells after yellow fever vaccination. One entry per CDR3 protein results from TCRdb running MiXCR on the 5' RACE reads. Among hundreds of thousands of distinct CDR3 sequences listed, 9% to 15% were seen once. The material was PBMCs, obtained on the day of the yellow fever booster vaccination. The receptors come from a man between 25 and 39 years old who received the YFV17D yellow fever vaccine.

This clonotype is a singleton in its sample. Here the CDR3 reads CSVVLKALDGYEQFF. CDR3 coding DNA: TGCAGCGTTGTGTTAAAAGCGCTGGATGGGTATGAGCAGTTCTTC. This chain connects TRBV29-1 to TRBJ2-1; D remains unclear. Trimming removed 4 bases at V and 8 bases at J, with 21 bases between. CDR3 size: 15 residues. Germline CDR1 SQVTM, CDR2 ANQGSEA.

The V and J genes are TRBV20-1 and TRBJ2-1; no clear D. The CDR3 has 14 amino acids. CDR1 and CDR2 from the germline V gene are DFQATT and SNEGSKA (reference sequence). V shed 0 bases and J shed 0 bases, with 6 bases lying between them. The CDR3 sequence is CSARDGLSYNEQFF. Here the CDR3 DNA reads TGCAGTGCTAGAGACGGGCTCTCCTACAATGAGCAGTTCTTC.

This clonotype turned up a few times. V usage is TRBV7-2 and J usage is TRBJ2-7, with a weak D call TRBD2 (5 bases). The germline CDR1 and CDR2 sequences are SGHTA and FQGNSA. CDR3 length: 16 amino acids. V was clipped by 5 bases and J by 1 base, with 18 bases between them. CDR3 nucleotides: TGTGCCAGCAGCCGCCGAGCGGAGGCACAGTCCTACGAGCAGTACTTC. This encodes CASSRRAEAQSYEQYF.

This sequence joins TRBV20-1 and TRBJ2-7; a weak D match, TRBD2 (5 bases). From germline, CDR1 is DFQATT and CDR2 SNEGSKA (reference sequence). V shed 5 bases and J shed 3 bases, with 14 bases lying between them. This CDR3 comprises 13 residues. The CDR3 protein is CSAFRGMLYEQYF. CDR3 nucleotides: TGCAGTGCTTTTCGGGGTATGCTCTACGAGCAGTACTTC.